The TCR beta chain under discussion was sequenced for a study of blood T cell repertoires in COVID-19. Across the study: COVID-19 samples from acute and convalescent phases originated in the United States, Italy and Spain. PBMCs, B-cell-depleted T cells, or T cells provided the cDNA or gDNA that made up the material.

The protocol was immunoSEQ multiplex PCR, while the TCRdb copy is restricted to in-frame clones and leaves out a portion. The sample holds some 43,000 clones, around 84% seen once. CDR1 and CDR2 (germline): SGHVS, FNYEAQ. This CDR3 region has 13 residues. The V gene lost 0 bases and the J gene lost 13 bases, with 12 bases spanning the gap. The chain joins TRBV7-6 to TRBJ1-4; a weak D match, TRBD1 (5 bases). Source material: peripheral blood. The sequence was collected from a man between 50 and 59 years old with active COVID-19. The chain's CDR3 is CASSLAGSRGLFF. CDR3 bases: TGTGCCAGCAGCTTAGCCGGGTCTAGGGGACTGTTTTTT.